One sample yielded the 6 T cell receptor beta chains listed below, sequenced in a study of blood T cell repertoires in COVID-19. Here immunoSEQ multiplex PCR was the method, and the copy in TCRdb shows in-frame clones only, minus some. The sample has some 91,000 clones, 83% seen once; the top ten hold 10% to 12%. The specimen was peripheral blood. The receptor source for this set is a human donor in a cohort sampled during active COVID-19.

The V gene is TRBV5-1, the J gene TRBJ2-1, with a possible D match to TRBD1 (6 bases). The CDR3 runs 14 residues. From germline, CDR1 is SGHRS and CDR2 YFSETQ. Between the trimmed V and J ends, which lost 4 bases and 6 bases, there was a span of 14 bases. The DNA for the CDR3 is TGCGCCAGCAGCCAACAGGGATGGGGCAATGAGCAGTTCTTC. Translated, it gives CASSQQGWGNEQFF.

V usage is TRBV4-2 and J usage is TRBJ2-6; 7 nucleotides line up with TRBD2. J gave up 1 base and V 3 bases, and 9 bases lay outside the gene matches. The CDR3 totals 18 residues. CDR1 and CDR2 (germline): LGHNA, YNFKEQ. DNA of the CDR3: TGTGCCAGCAGCCACACGTGGGGGGGGTCGTCTGGGGCCAACGTCCTGACTTTC. It is translated as CASSHTWGGSSGANVLTF.

J is TRBJ1-5 and V is TRBV10-3; D not certain. Germline CDR1 ENHRY, CDR2 SYGVKD. This CDR3 is 16 amino acids long. Trimming left V 1 base short and J 10 bases short, with 20 bases between. CDR3 coding DNA: TGTGCCATCAGTGAGTTTGATTGGAGGGCCGGAGATCCCCAGCATTTT. This sequence encodes CAISEFDWRAGDPQHF.

The gene calls are TRBV18 and TRBJ1-5; tentative D call: TRBD1 (5 bases). Germline V lookup: CDR1 KGHSH, CDR2 LQKENI. This CDR3 region has 15 residues. V dropped 5 bases and J dropped 0 bases, with 11 bases sitting between them. Here the CDR3 reads CASSFTGYSNQPQHF. The DNA of the CDR3 is TGTGCCAGCTCATTTACAGGCTATAGCAATCAGCCCCAGCATTTT.

The sample holds one count of this clone. As DNA, the CDR3 is TGTGCCAGTTACGGACAGGGGAGGGACAATGAGCAGTTCTTC. Residues: CASYGQGRDNEQFF. The chain joins TRBV19 to TRBJ2-1; 9 nucleotides agree with TRBD1. CDR1 LNHDA and CDR2 SQIVND come from the germline V gene (reference sequence). CDR3 length: 14 residues. Trimming cost V 8 bases and J 5 bases; bases outside gene matches: 7.

V gene TRBV2 combines with J gene TRBJ1-6; 10 bases align to TRBD1. The CDR3 has 13 residues. Germline CDR1 is SNHLY and CDR2 is FYNNEI. After removal of 6 bases from V and 8 bases from J, the junction contained 1 base not matched to a gene. Here the CDR3 reads CASRGTGDSPLHF. The CDR3 region has the DNA TGTGCCAGCAGGGGGACAGGGGATTCACCCCTCCACTTT.